These 24 T cell receptor beta chains were all obtained from the same sample, sequenced in a study of Tregs in tolerant kidney transplant recipients. Generated by immunoSEQ multiplex PCR, the TCRdb table keeps only in-frame clones and is missing some. Of some 69,000 clones in the sample, 80% to 85% were seen once. The sample consisted of CD4+ T cells from blood. The origin of the receptors is a human donor in good health.

The rearrangement links TRBV11-2 to TRBJ1-3; tentatively, D is TRBD1 (5 bases). CDR1 SGHAT and CDR2 FQNNGV come from the germline V gene. Between the trimmed V and J ends, which lost 1 base and 7 bases, there was a span of 20 bases. The CDR3 runs 17 residues. The CDR3 sequence: CASSLVLGLGQENTIYF. The CDR3 DNA is TGTGCCAGCAGCTTAGTACTGGGACTAGGCCAAGAGAACACCATATATTTT.

The genes are TRBV30 and TRBJ2-5; D remains unclear. Trimming stripped 3 bases from V and 5 bases from J, with 13 bases between. The CDR3 has 13 residues. Germline lookup yields CDR1 GTSNPN and CDR2 SVGIG (reference sequence). For the CDR3, the DNA is TGTGCCTGGAGCTTAGGGTGGGTCGAGACCCAGTACTTC. It codes for CAWSLGWVETQYF.

J is TRBJ1-1 and V is TRBV9, with D uncertain. CDR3 length: 14 residues. The V gene lost 3 bases and the J gene lost 0 bases, with 9 bases spanning the gap. Germline V gives CDR1 SGDLS, CDR2 YYNGEE. The CDR3 DNA sequence: TGTGCCAGCAGCGCCTTAAATATGAACACTGAAGCTTTCTTT. It yields the protein CASSALNMNTEAFF.

The chain couples TRBV13 to TRBJ2-5; a possible D gene is TRBD2 (5 bases). V shed 5 bases and J shed 0 bases, with 16 bases lying between them. CDR1 is PRHDT and CDR2 is FYEKMQ in the germline V gene (reference sequence). The CDR3 has 16 amino acids. The CDR3 nucleotides are TGTGCCAGCAGCGTACCCTCCACGGGGAACCAAGAGACCCAGTACTTC. Translation: CASSVPSTGNQETQYF.

The genes are TRBV7-9 and TRBJ2-6; D may correspond to TRBD1 or TRBD2 (5 bases each). CDR1 and CDR2 from the germline V gene are SEHNR and FQNEAQ (reference sequence). The length of the CDR3 is 14 residues. The V end was cut by 2 bases, the J end by 13 bases, with 15 bases between. The CDR3 reads CASSLNGAELVLTF. As DNA, the CDR3 is TGTGCCAGCAGCTTAAACGGGGCGGAGTTAGTCCTGACTTTC.

V and J are TRBV25-1 and TRBJ2-1, with a tentative D call TRBD1 (6 bases). V lost 6 bases to trimming and J lost 7 bases, with 13 bases between them. CDR1 is MGHDK and CDR2 is SYGVNS in the germline V gene. The CDR3 consists of 13 residues. For the CDR3, the DNA is TGTGCCAGCAGAACTAATCAGGGGAATGAGCAGTTCTTC. Its translation: CASRTNQGNEQFF.

This clone occurred once. The V and J genes are TRBV11-3 and TRBJ2-6, with D hard to call. Germline assignment: CDR1 SGHNT and CDR2 YENEEA. V shed 2 bases and J shed 2 bases, with 7 bases lying between them. This CDR3 has 15 residues. For the CDR3, the DNA is TGTGCCAGCAGCTTAAGGCAGGCTGGGGCCAACGTCCTGACTTTC. It is translated as CASSLRQAGANVLTF.

To note about this clone: Compared with germline, one end of the junction differs, possibly owing to a read error. The chain has TRBV5-4 and TRBJ2-3; the match to TRBD2 covers 11 bases. The germline V gene has CDR1 SGHNT and CDR2 YYREEE (reference sequence). The CDR3 is 16 amino acids. CDR3 DNA: TGTGCCAGCAGCCCTACTAGCGGGAGCAGAACAGATAGGCAGTATTTT. It yields the protein CASSPTSGSRTDRQYF.

As regards this clone: The same CDR3 is also encoded by other DNA sequences in this sample. The CDR3 here is CASGLVLGTSGNTIYF. For the CDR3, the DNA is TGTGCTAGTGGTTTGGTTCTTGGGACCTCTGGAAACACCATATATTTT. The chain is built from TRBV12-5 and TRBJ1-3; possible D gene TRBD1, 5 bases. CDR1 and CDR2 from the germline V gene are LGHNT and FRNRAP. This CDR3 contains 16 residues. The V end lost 0 bases, the J end lost 0 bases, and 9 bases lay between the germline ends.

By proportion, this clone is medium-sized (0.01 to 0.1%). The chain links TRBV7-9 to TRBJ2-3; unclear D gene. The V end was cut by 5 bases, the J end by 4 bases, with 10 bases between. The length of the CDR3 is 13 residues. From germline, CDR1 is SEHNR and CDR2 FQNEAQ (reference sequence). CDR3 bases: TGTGCCAGCAGCCCCAAAGGGCCAGATACGCAGTATTTT. It codes for CASSPKGPDTQYF. Combining the CDR3 with reference TRBV7-9 and TRBJ2-3 gives the whole variable domain DTGVSQNPRHKITKRGQNVTFRCDPISEHNRLYWYRQTLGQGPEFLTYFQNEAQLEKSRLLSDRFSAERPKGSFSTLEIQRTEQGDSAMYLCASSPKGPDTQYFGPGTRLTVL.

The DNA of the CDR3 is TGTGCCAGCAGTTACGTTACAGGGGGCACAGATACGCAGTATTTT. It is translated as CASSYVTGGTDTQYF. The chain recombines TRBV6-5 with TRBJ2-3; 7 bases fit TRBD1. Germline CDR1 reads MNHEY; CDR2 reads SVGAGI. The CDR3 is made up of 15 amino acids. The ends lost 2 bases at V and 1 base at J; junction bases unmatched: 3.

V usage is TRBV6-1 and J usage is TRBJ1-5; a weak D match, TRBD1 (5 bases). Trimming cost V 5 bases and J 4 bases, with 12 bases left between them. The CDR3 loop spans 14 amino acids. The germline V gene encodes CDR1 MNHNS and CDR2 SASEGT. CDR3 in DNA: TGTGCCAGCAGTCGCAGGGCGTTGAATCAGCCCCAGCATTTT. Translating gives CASSRRALNQPQHF.

The chain employs TRBV6-5 and TRBJ2-7, with 7 positions matching TRBD1. Germline V gives CDR1 MNHEY, CDR2 SVGAGI. Trimming cost V 2 bases and J 3 bases; bases outside gene matches: 4. The CDR3 is 14 amino acids. Written as DNA, the CDR3 is TGTGCCAGCAGTTACGACAGGGCCGTCTACGAGCAGTACTTC. This translates into CASSYDRAVYEQYF.

The chain links TRBV7-9 to TRBJ1-1; D unresolved. From germline, CDR1 is SEHNR and CDR2 FQNEAQ (reference sequence). The CDR3 is 14 amino acids. V dropped 1 base and J dropped 5 bases, with 11 bases sitting between them. The CDR3 loop is CASSLVGRLTEAFF. The CDR3, as DNA: TGTGCCAGCAGCTTAGTAGGCAGGTTGACTGAAGCTTTCTTT.

The V gene is TRBV7-2, the J gene TRBJ1-2; no clear D gene. Germline CDR1 and CDR2: SGHTA and FQGNSA. V lost 1 base and J lost 6, with 9 bases in between. The CDR3 runs to 13 residues. The CDR3 region has the DNA TGTGCCAGCAGCTTAGACGGGAACCATGGCTACACCTTC. Its translation is CASSLDGNHGYTF.

V gene TRBV5-6 combines with J gene TRBJ1-1; 8 bases match TRBD1. This CDR3 region has 12 residues. The V segment lost 5 bases and the J segment 11 bases; nucleotides outside the gene matches: 8. Germline values: CDR1 SGHDT, CDR2 YYEEEE. This CDR3 is CASSSWTGTAFF. Here the CDR3 DNA reads TGTGCCAGCAGTTCATGGACAGGGACGGCTTTCTTT. The full variable domain, with the rest looked up from reference TRBV5-6 and TRBJ1-1, is DAGVTQSPTHLIKTRGQQVTLRCSPKSGHDTVSWYQQALGQGPQFIFQYYEEEERQRGNFPDRFSGHQFPNYSSELNVNALLLGDSALYLCASSSWTGTAFFGQGTRLTVV.

The chain recombines TRBV28 with TRBJ1-5; D is ambiguous. Germline CDR1 is MDHEN and CDR2 is SYDVKM. Trimming cost V 6 bases and J 3 bases, with 15 bases left between them. This CDR3 contains 15 residues. CDR3 sequence (DNA): TGTGCCAGCAGCCCCCTAGGACTAGACAATCAGCCCCAGCATTTT. This codes for CASSPLGLDNQPQHF.

CDR3 amino acids: CASSIGGRAYPLQETQYF. The CDR3 DNA reads as TGTGCCAGTAGTATAGGGGGGAGGGCTTACCCTCTTCAAGAGACCCAGTACTTC. The chain joins TRBV19 to TRBJ2-5, with 7 positions matching TRBD2. The V gene end was trimmed by 1 base and the J gene end by 2 bases; junction bases not matched to a gene: 13. There are 18 residues in the CDR3. Germline CDR1 and CDR2: LNHDA and SQIVND (reference sequence).

In DNA form, the CDR3 reads TGCGCCAGCAGCCAGGCTGCGGTTAAGCGGGGCGGGGACGAGCAGTACTTC. Amino acids: CASSQAAVKRGGDEQYF. The chain links TRBV4-3 to TRBJ2-7; 7 nucleotides agree with TRBD2. V gave up 3 bases and J gave up 5 bases; unmatched junction bases: 16. Germline loops: CDR1 LGHNA, CDR2 YSLEER. CDR3 size: 17 residues.

V usage is TRBV5-4 and J usage is TRBJ2-1, with 15 nucleotides matching TRBD2. The germline V gene has CDR1 SGHNT and CDR2 YYREEE (reference sequence). Trimming cost V 3 bases and J 4 bases; bases outside gene matches: 11. The CDR3 sequence is 19 residues long. Here the CDR3 reads CASSSQGLAGGSHYNEQFF. The CDR3 DNA reads as TGTGCCAGCAGCTCCCAAGGACTAGCGGGGGGGTCCCATTACAATGAGCAGTTCTTC. The complete variable domain, with remaining parts taken from reference TRBV5-4 and TRBJ2-1, reads ETGVTQSPTHLIKTRGQQVTLRCSSQSGHNTVSWYQQALGQGPQFIFQYYREEENGRGNFPPRFSGLQFPNYSSELNVNALELDDSALYLCASSSQGLAGGSHYNEQFFGPGTRLTVL.

The chain joins TRBV5-4 to TRBJ2-3, with 7 positions matching TRBD2. V dropped 4 bases and J dropped 9; count of bases not matched to a gene: 5. The germline V gene has CDR1 SGHNT and CDR2 YYREEE (reference sequence). The CDR3 consists of 12 residues. This CDR3 is CASSGGLRTQYF. The CDR3, as DNA: TGTGCCAGCAGCGGGGGACTACGAACGCAGTATTTT.

This clone was observed a single time. The gene calls are TRBV9 and TRBJ2-5; D is perhaps TRBD2 (5 bases). Germline CDR1 reads SGDLS; CDR2 reads YYNGEE. V was clipped by 4 bases and J by 1 base, with 17 bases between them. The CDR3 totals 16 residues. DNA for the CDR3: TGTGCCAGCAGCCCCCGGCGCAATCTAGCCCAAGAGACCCAGTACTTC. This encodes CASSPRRNLAQETQYF. Based on the CDR3 plus reference TRBV9 and TRBJ2-5, the full variable domain is DSGVTQTPKHLITATGQRVTLRCSPRSGDLSVYWYQQSLDQGLQFLIQYYNGEERAKGNILERFSAQQFPDLHSELNLSSLELGDSALYFCASSPRRNLAQETQYFGPGTRLLVL.

V and J are TRBV14 and TRBJ2-7; D not resolved. Germline V CDR1 and CDR2: SGHDN, FVKESK. The CDR3 is 11 residues long. The V end lost 1 base, the J end lost 3 bases, and 1 base lay between the germline ends. The DNA of the CDR3 is TGTGCCAGCAGCCAAGTCTACGAGCAGTACTTC. Translated, it gives CASSQVYEQYF.

This clone was seen a single time. The rearrangement joins TRBV5-6 to TRBJ1-2, with a tentative D call TRBD1 (5 bases). This CDR3 has 13 amino acids. Per germline, CDR1 SGHDT and CDR2 YYEEEE. V gave up 1 base and J gave up 6 bases, with 10 bases separating them. The CDR3 protein is CASSLIGVDGYTF. The CDR3 DNA sequence: TGTGCCAGCAGCTTGATAGGGGTAGATGGCTACACCTTC. The variable domain in full, with the rest retrieved from reference TRBV5-6 and TRBJ1-2, is DAGVTQSPTHLIKTRGQQVTLRCSPKSGHDTVSWYQQALGQGPQFIFQYYEEEERQRGNFPDRFSGHQFPNYSSELNVNALLLGDSALYLCASSLIGVDGYTFGSGTRLTVV.